The sequence of this TCR beta chain was determined in a study of blood T cell repertoires in COVID-19. Whole-study context: Researchers got acute and convalescent COVID-19 samples from the United States, Italy and Spain. Sample material is recorded as cDNA or gDNA derived from T cells, B-cell-depleted T cells, or PBMCs.

Methods used by the authors: Amplification of reference gene primers provided the estimated nucleated cell counts. Method: immunoSEQ multiplex PCR; TCRdb's copy keeps in-frame clones and lacks some. V and J calls and clone size are copied from that table; D and trimming were computed from the DNA. The sample yields 98,000 or so clones, around 84% seen once. What was sequenced was peripheral blood. The source of this sequence is a man aged 55 to 70 with acute or convalescent COVID-19.

CDR3 sequence: CASSPDRLYGYTF. The CDR3 DNA reads as TGCGCCAGCAGCCCGGACAGGCTCTATGGCTACACCTTC. This chain connects TRBV5-1 to TRBJ1-2, with 7 positions matching TRBD1. The CDR3 extends over 13 amino acids. Germline assignment: CDR1 SGHRS and CDR2 YFSETQ. V trimming: 4 bases; J trimming: 4 bases; junction bases outside the gene matches: 4.